The T cell receptor (beta chain) under discussion was sequenced for a study of cytomegalovirus exposure and HLA in healthy donors. This table comes from immunoSEQ multiplex PCR, and its TCRdb copy is limited to in-frame clones, with some not included. This sample has over 70,000 clones; about 93% occur once, and the top ten carry roughly 0.63%. The length of the CDR3 is 13 residues. Per the germline V gene, CDR1 is SGHAT and CDR2 is FQNNGV. V shed 5 bases and J shed 5 bases, with 12 bases lying between them. The sequence came from a woman younger than 30 in good health and CMV-seronegative. Sequenced input: PBMCs. The chain employs TRBV11-2 and TRBJ1-2; no definite D call. This CDR3 reads CASSPSRGYGYTF. CDR3 DNA sequence: TGTGCCAGCAGCCCCAGTCGGGGTTATGGCTACACCTTC.